The sequence of this T cell receptor beta chain was determined in a study of cytomegalovirus exposure and HLA in healthy donors. General study results and limits: Researchers reported in a later analysis that common viral pathogens appeared linked to several top clusters.

Notes on this clone: The antigen remains undetermined.

Vbeta (60) and Jbeta (13) primers were used in the PCR. Repertoires were generated with immunoSEQ multiplex PCR, while TCRdb's copy carries only in-frame clones and drops some. The sample holds around 170,000 clones, 84% seen once. Germline V gene data show CDR1 as SGHNT and CDR2 as YYREEE (reference sequence). The CDR3 is made up of 12 amino acids. Trimming took off 3 bases at V and 4 bases at J, with 6 bases between the two ends. The rearrangement links TRBV5-4 to TRBJ2-3; D remains ambiguous. The origin of this receptor is a woman aged 50 to 60 in good health and CMV-seropositive. Material: PBMCs. CDR3 coding DNA: TGTGCCAGCAGCTCCGCGGCAGATACGCAGTATTTT. It is translated as CASSSAADTQYF.